The 32 T cell receptor beta chains below were found in one sample sequenced in a study of shared clonotypes between healthy human individuals. CD45RO negativity and positive selection for CCR7 defined naive CD8 cells, a population that excluded terminally differentiated effector memory CD45RA+ cells. Clones were read by immunoSEQ multiplex PCR, and TCRdb kept only the in-frame ones, dropping some. In the table there are some 2,100,000 clones, 93% of which are singletons. The sample consisted of naive CD8+ T cells from PBMCs. These receptors were collected from a man aged 18-30 years in good health. Some clones in this sample may be carry-over from other donors' samples.

The chain links TRBV9 to TRBJ2-7, with D maybe TRBD1 (6 bases). This CDR3 region has 15 residues. Trimming stripped 0 bases from V and 2 bases from J, with 12 bases between. Per germline, CDR1 SGDLS and CDR2 YYNGEE. The CDR3 spells CASSVVSGATYEQYF. CDR3 coding DNA: TGTGCCAGCAGCGTAGTGTCAGGGGCCACCTACGAGCAGTACTTC. The whole variable domain, remainder taken from reference TRBV9 and TRBJ2-7, is DSGVTQTPKHLITATGQRVTLRCSPRSGDLSVYWYQQSLDQGLQFLIQYYNGEERAKGNILERFSAQQFPDLHSELNLSSLELGDSALYFCASSVVSGATYEQYFGPGTRLTVT.

The V and J genes are TRBV2 and TRBJ2-2; 12 bases line up with TRBD1. Trimming cost V 6 bases and J 1 base; bases outside gene matches: 9. The CDR3 runs to 18 residues. CDR1 is SNHLY, CDR2 FYNNEI, per germline. DNA for the CDR3: TGTGCCAGCAGGCTCCGGGACAGGGGGCATAAGAACACCGGGGAGCTGTTTTTT. Translating gives CASRLRDRGHKNTGELFF. The complete variable domain, with remaining parts taken from reference TRBV2 and TRBJ2-2, reads EPEVTQTPSHQVTQMGQEVILRCVPISNHLYFYWYRQILGQKVEFLVSFYNNEISEKSEIFDDQFSVERPDGSNFTLKIRSTKLEDSAMYFCASRLRDRGHKNTGELFFGEGSRLTVL.

The chain carries TRBV6-5 and TRBJ2-2, with 7 bases identical to TRBD2. This CDR3 has 13 amino acids. Losses at the gene ends were 7 bases for V and 7 bases for J; bases not matched to a gene: 6. Germline CDR1 MNHEY, CDR2 SVGAGI. This CDR3 reads CASIEGRDGELFF. DNA of the CDR3: TGTGCCAGCATCGAGGGGAGGGACGGGGAGCTGTTTTTT.

The rearrangement links TRBV5-6 to TRBJ1-4, with D unresolved. The CDR3 sequence is 12 residues long. V was trimmed by 4 bases and J by 10 bases, leaving 11 bases between them. Germline-derived CDR1 and CDR2 are SGHDT and YYEEEE. CDR3 DNA: TGTGCCAGCAGCCCGTCAGGCGGAAAACTGTTTTTT. This translates into CASSPSGGKLFF.

This clone was seen a handful of times. V is TRBV9 and J is TRBJ1-1, with D possibly matching TRBD1 (5 bases). The CDR3 covers 13 residues. The V gene lost 0 bases and the J gene lost 8 bases, with 11 bases spanning the gap. Germline lookup yields CDR1 SGDLS and CDR2 YYNGEE. The CDR3 DNA sequence: TGTGCCAGCAGCGTAGTTGACAGAGTAGAAGCTTTCTTT. It codes for CASSVVDRVEAFF.

The chain has TRBV7-9 and TRBJ1-4; no clear D. This CDR3 is 14 amino acids long. The V and J ends lost 3 bases and 5 bases respectively, with 10 bases between them. Germline CDR1 reads SEHNR; CDR2 reads FQNEAQ (reference sequence). The CDR3 coding sequence is TGTGCCAGCAGCTTCTCGGGTGAGAATGAAAAACTGTTTTTT. Protein: CASSFSGENEKLFF.

Details on this clone: Additional DNA sequences in this sample encode the identical CDR3. This sequence joins TRBV2 and TRBJ1-1; D is unclear. CDR1 and CDR2 (germline): SNHLY, FYNNEI. CDR3 length equals 13 residues. Trimming left V 0 bases short and J 1 base short, with 3 bases between. CDR3 nucleotide sequence: TGTGCCAGCAGTGAAGCGGGGAACACTGAAGCTTTCTTT. It is translated as CASSEAGNTEAFF.

The chain recombines TRBV14 with TRBJ2-7, with D possibly called TRBD1 or TRBD2 (5 bases each). This CDR3 contains 13 residues. The V gene lost 7 bases and the J gene lost 8 bases, with 18 bases spanning the gap. The germline V gene has CDR1 SGHDN and CDR2 FVKESK. The CDR3 reads CASNRGPFDQQYF. The CDR3 DNA reads as TGTGCCAGCAACCGGGGCCCATTCGACCAGCAGTACTTC.

The chain joins TRBV19 to TRBJ1-4, with D uncertain. The germline V and J ends were trimmed by 8 bases and 0 bases, with 13 bases remaining between them. The CDR3 has 15 amino acids. Germline loops: CDR1 LNHDA, CDR2 SQIVND (reference sequence). CDR3 nucleotides: TGTGCCAGTCAGTGGTGGAGGTCAACTAATGAAAAACTGTTTTTT. As protein: CASQWWRSTNEKLFF.

The rearrangement links TRBV9 to TRBJ2-3; no definite D call. CDR1 SGDLS and CDR2 YYNGEE come from the germline V gene. CDR3 size: 15 residues. V was trimmed by 3 bases and J by 3 bases, leaving 14 bases between them. The CDR3 reads CASSEDGRTTDTQYF. The CDR3 nucleotides read TGTGCCAGCAGCGAGGACGGTAGAACTACAGATACGCAGTATTTT.

This rearrangement joins TRBV7-2 to TRBJ2-5; no clear D gene. The CDR3 covers 14 residues. Germline-derived CDR1 and CDR2 are SGHTA and FQGNSA. V was pared by 4 bases and J by 2 bases, with 11 bases between. The CDR3 loop reads CASSSVPLQETQYF. CDR3 DNA: TGTGCCAGCAGCTCGGTCCCCTTACAAGAGACCCAGTACTTC.

This chain links TRBV7-6 with TRBJ2-1; 9 nucleotides line up with TRBD1. V was clipped by 3 bases and J by 6 bases; unmatched bases: 6. This CDR3 region has 15 residues. CDR1 is SGHVS, CDR2 FNYEAQ, per germline. CDR3 bases: TGTGCCAGCAGCTTGGGACAGGGAGGTGGCAATGAGCAGTTCTTC. Translated, it gives CASSLGQGGGNEQFF. The variable domain in full, completed from reference TRBV7-6 and TRBJ2-1, reads GAGVSQSPRYKVTKRGQDVALRCDPISGHVSLYWYRQALGQGPEFLTYFNYEAQQDKSGLPNDRFSAERPEGSISTLTIQRTEQRDSAMYRCASSLGQGGGNEQFFGPGTRLTVL.

V usage is TRBV7-9 and J usage is TRBJ1-1; maybe TRBD1 (6 bases). CDR1 SEHNR and CDR2 FQNEAQ come from the germline V gene (reference sequence). Trimming left V 6 bases short and J 1 base short, with 15 bases between. The CDR3 has 15 amino acids. This chain's CDR3 is CASSIVDRPNTEAFF. CDR3 nucleotide sequence: TGTGCCAGCAGTATAGTAGACAGGCCGAACACTGAAGCTTTCTTT.

This clone was recorded once. V is TRBV5-6 and J is TRBJ2-3; 7 nucleotides align to TRBD1. The germline V gene has CDR1 SGHDT and CDR2 YYEEEE. With V trimmed by 2 bases and J by 4 bases, 7 bases remained unmatched. The CDR3 covers 15 residues. CDR3 in DNA: TGTGCCAGCAGCTTTCGAAGGGGGCGGGCAGATACGCAGTATTTT. Protein sequence: CASSFRRGRADTQYF.

The V call is TRBV11-2, the J call TRBJ2-7, with TRBD1 matching over 11 bases. V lost 5 bases, J lost 4 bases, and 7 bases stayed unmatched. The germline CDR1 and CDR2 sequences are SGHAT and FQNNGV. The CDR3 loop spans 15 amino acids. DNA of the CDR3: TGTGCCAGCAGCGAGAGGACAGGGGGCTTTTACGAGCAGTACTTC. This translates into CASSERTGGFYEQYF.

The rearrangement uses TRBV19 and TRBJ1-2; TRBD1 might be the D (5 bases). Germline loops: CDR1 LNHDA, CDR2 SQIVND (reference sequence). V was clipped by 5 bases and J by 4 bases, with 11 bases between them. This CDR3 comprises 13 residues. Here the CDR3 DNA reads TGTGCCAGTAGTCTTGGGGCGGGCTATGGCTACACCTTC. Amino acid sequence: CASSLGAGYGYTF.

In its sample, this clone was seen a few times. The genes are TRBV13 and TRBJ1-4; possible D gene TRBD1, 6 bases. Per the germline V gene, CDR1 is PRHDT and CDR2 is FYEKMQ (reference sequence). The V gene lost 5 bases and the J gene lost 14 bases, with 12 bases spanning the gap. CDR3 length equals 11 residues. The CDR3 region is CASSVAGQLFF. Here the CDR3 DNA reads TGTGCCAGCAGCGTCGCAGGACAGCTGTTTTTT.

The gene calls are TRBV10-3 and TRBJ1-5; 7 nucleotides align to TRBD1. This CDR3 spans 14 amino acids. Germline loops: CDR1 ENHRY, CDR2 SYGVKD. V shed 10 bases and J 1 base; nucleotides not matched to a gene: 7. This CDR3 reads CATLQGSSNQPQHF. The DNA for the CDR3 is TGTGCCACCTTACAGGGGTCAAGCAATCAGCCCCAGCATTTT.

V usage is TRBV21-1 and J usage is TRBJ1-2; the table's D call, TRBD1, has no DNA check behind it. TRBV21-1 is recorded as a pseudogene. The CDR3 has 16 amino acids. In DNA form, the CDR3 reads TGTGCCAGCAGCGCCTCTCGGGACAGCCCGAACTATGGCTACACCTTC. Protein: CASSASRDSPNYGYTF.

The chain combines TRBV28 with TRBJ1-4, with D tentatively TRBD1 (5 bases). This CDR3 comprises 16 residues. Trimming removed 2 bases from V and 3 bases from J, with 13 bases in between. CDR1 and CDR2 (germline): MDHEN, SYDVKM. For the CDR3, the DNA is TGTGCCAGCAGTTTAATGGTGGGACGGCCTAATGAAAAACTGTTTTTT. Residues: CASSLMVGRPNEKLFF.

This chain uses TRBV27 with TRBJ2-3, with TRBD1 identical over 9 bases. The germline gives CDR1 MNHEY, CDR2 SMNVEV (reference sequence). The CDR3 sequence is 16 residues long. Losses at the gene ends were 5 bases for V and 2 bases for J; bases not matched to a gene: 8. CDR3 residues: CASSPGQGINTDTQYF. The CDR3 DNA sequence: TGTGCCAGCAGTCCGGGACAGGGAATTAACACAGATACGCAGTATTTT.

The chain combines TRBV7-3 with TRBJ2-7; weak D call: TRBD2 (5 bases). The CDR3 covers 14 residues. V was shortened by 1 base and J by 3 bases, with 10 bases between the two germline ends. Germline-derived CDR1 and CDR2 are SGHTA and FQGTGA. DNA for the CDR3: TGTGCCAGCAGCTTAAGGCCTCGGGGCTACGAGCAGTACTTC. This translates into CASSLRPRGYEQYF.

CDR3 DNA: TGTGCCAGCAGAGAGCTAGGGACACACGGCTACACCTTC. Translated, it gives CASRELGTHGYTF. This chain joins TRBV6-1 and TRBJ1-2; D is perhaps TRBD1 (6 bases). From germline, CDR1 is MNHNS and CDR2 SASEGT. Trimming stripped 6 bases from V and 8 bases from J, with 16 bases between. The CDR3 has 13 residues.

The rearrangement links TRBV9 to TRBJ2-1, with D perhaps matching TRBD2 (6 bases). With 0 bases removed from V and 0 bases from J, the gap between germline ends came to 13 bases. This CDR3 has 17 residues. The germline CDR1 and CDR2 sequences are SGDLS and YYNGEE. For the CDR3, the DNA is TGTGCCAGCAGCGTAGAGGCTCGGGGGTTCTCCTACAATGAGCAGTTCTTC. It codes for CASSVEARGFSYNEQFF.

In DNA, the CDR3 is TGTGCCAGCAGTTTCTTAGGAACCTCCTACGAGCAGTACTTC. Translating gives CASSFLGTSYEQYF. This chain links TRBV27 with TRBJ2-7; no reliable D call. The V gene's germline CDR1 is MNHEY and CDR2 SMNVEV (reference sequence). CDR3 length: 14 amino acids. Between the trimmed V and J ends, which lost 3 bases and 0 bases, there was a span of 9 bases.

The rearrangement uses TRBV10-1 and TRBJ2-7, with 13 bases lining up with TRBD2. The V gene end was trimmed by 6 bases and the J gene end by 2 bases; junction bases not matched to a gene: 1. This CDR3 is 14 amino acids long. Looked up from germline, CDR1 is WNHNN and CDR2 is SYGVQD (reference sequence). Here the CDR3 reads CASSGTSGTYEQYF. The CDR3 bases are TGCGCCAGCAGCGGGACTAGCGGGACCTACGAGCAGTACTTC.

This sequence joins TRBV4-3 and TRBJ2-7; D gene uncertain. This CDR3 spans 13 amino acids. Trimming pared 2 bases from V and 3 bases from J, leaving 8 bases between. Per germline, CDR1 LGHNA and CDR2 YSLEER. As DNA, the CDR3 is TGCGCCAGCAGCCAAACCGACGGCTACGAGCAGTACTTC. Its protein product is CASSQTDGYEQYF.

This chain connects TRBV2 to TRBJ2-2, with 7 bases aligning to TRBD1. Trimming removed 5 bases from V and 7 bases from J; junction bases left unmatched: 4. This CDR3 region has 13 residues. Germline values: CDR1 SNHLY, CDR2 FYNNEI. CDR3 amino acids: CASSSGGGGELFF. In DNA, the CDR3 is TGTGCCAGCAGTTCAGGGGGTGGCGGGGAGCTGTTTTTT.

The count of this clone is one. The chain has TRBV27 and TRBJ1-2; 7 nucleotides match TRBD1. Losses at the gene ends were 0 bases for V and 6 bases for J; bases not matched to a gene: 4. CDR3 size: 14 residues. The germline V gene encodes CDR1 MNHEY and CDR2 SMNVEV (reference sequence). CDR3 bases: TGTGCCAGCAGTTTATCAGGGGGCGAGGATGGCTACACCTTC. It specifies CASSLSGGEDGYTF.

V gene TRBV27 combines with J gene TRBJ2-1, with D perhaps given as TRBD1 or TRBD2 (5 bases each). The CDR3 spans 16 residues. Germline CDR1 is MNHEY and CDR2 is SMNVEV (reference sequence). V was clipped by 2 bases and J by 2 bases, with 13 bases between them. CDR3 sequence reads: CASSLRGTVTYNEQFF. The CDR3 coding sequence is TGTGCCAGCAGTTTAAGAGGGACGGTTACCTACAATGAGCAGTTCTTC.

CDR3 bases: TGTGCCAGCAGTTTCGCCGGGACTAGCGGGATTAATGAGCAGTTCTTC. Translation gives CASSFAGTSGINEQFF. This chain links TRBV6-5 with TRBJ2-1; 13 nucleotides align to TRBD2. The CDR3 is 16 residues long. V lost 4 bases to trimming and J lost 7 bases; unmatched junction nucleotides: 7. CDR1 MNHEY and CDR2 SVGAGI come from the germline V gene.

The J gene is TRBJ1-3, the V gene TRBV13; D is ambiguous. V dropped 1 base and J dropped 0 bases, with 4 bases sitting between them. CDR1 and CDR2 from the germline V gene are PRHDT and FYEKMQ (reference sequence). The CDR3 runs 14 residues. CDR3 region: CASSLELSGNTIYF. The CDR3 DNA follows: TGTGCCAGCAGCTTAGAACTCTCTGGAAACACCATATATTTT.